The text below deals with one TCR beta chain. This specimen belongs to a study of blood T cell repertoires in COVID-19. Original handling: Reference gene primer amplification in the assay estimated nucleated cell counts. Clones were read by immunoSEQ multiplex PCR, and TCRdb kept only the in-frame ones, dropping some. From that table come the V and J calls and clone size; the DNA was used to work out D and trimming. The table has approximately 110,000 clones, around 76% seen once; the top ten hold 15% to 20%. Trimming took off 3 bases at V and 0 bases at J, with 11 bases between the two ends. The CDR3 runs 16 residues. Germline V gene sequence: CDR1 MNHNS, CDR2 SASEGT.

The TCR originated in a woman in her 70s with acute or convalescent COVID-19. The sample consisted of peripheral blood. The V call is TRBV6-1, the J call TRBJ1-4, with a tentative D call TRBD1 (6 bases). The CDR3 sequence: CASSDRGAATNEKLFF. CDR3 DNA: TGTGCCAGCAGTGATCGGGGGGCAGCAACTAATGAAAAACTGTTTTTT.